The text below deals with one TCR beta chain. Patients in Seattle were enrolled during active infection, then followed longitudinally. The CDR3 totals 16 residues. After removal of 4 bases from V and 4 bases from J, the junction contained 6 bases not matched to a gene. Germline V gene lookup returns CDR1 LGHDT and CDR2 YNNKEL (reference sequence). The protocol was immunoSEQ multiplex PCR, while the TCRdb copy is restricted to in-frame clones and leaves out a portion. The sample shows 350,000 to 450,000 clones, over 75% of them seen only once. This sample is part of a study of blood T cell repertoires in COVID-19. Study in general: Samples representing acute and convalescent COVID-19 were sourced from the United States, Italy and Spain. In each case, the material was cDNA or gDNA derived from T cells, B-cell-depleted T cells, or PBMCs.

Sequenced sample: peripheral blood. The receptor was isolated from a woman in her forties with COVID-19, enrolled during active disease. The rearrangement joins TRBV3-1 (or the pseudogene TRBV3-2) to TRBJ2-7; 14 bases agree with TRBD2. The CDR3 reads CASSRGTSGSWYEQYF. Here the CDR3 DNA reads TGTGCCAGCAGCCGTGGGACTAGCGGGAGCTGGTACGAGCAGTACTTC.